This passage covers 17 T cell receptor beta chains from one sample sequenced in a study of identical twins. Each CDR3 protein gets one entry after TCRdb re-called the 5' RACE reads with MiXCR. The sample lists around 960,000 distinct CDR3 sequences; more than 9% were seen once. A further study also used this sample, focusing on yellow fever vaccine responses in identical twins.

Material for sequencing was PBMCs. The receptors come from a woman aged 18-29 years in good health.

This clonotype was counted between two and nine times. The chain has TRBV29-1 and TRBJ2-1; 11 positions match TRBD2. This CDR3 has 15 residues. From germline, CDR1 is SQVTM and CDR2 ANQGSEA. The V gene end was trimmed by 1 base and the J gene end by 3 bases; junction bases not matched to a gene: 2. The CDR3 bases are TGCAGCGTTGAAGGAGGACTAGCGGGCTACAATGAGCAGTTCTTC. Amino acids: CSVEGGLAGYNEQFF.

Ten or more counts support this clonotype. The CDR3 loop is CASSQGYEQYF. CDR3 coding DNA: TGTGCCAGCAGCCAAGGCTACGAGCAGTACTTC. This chain connects TRBV3-1 to TRBJ2-7; D is unclear. Germline V gene sequence: CDR1 LGHDT, CDR2 YNNKEL (reference sequence). This CDR3 region has 11 residues. V was trimmed by 1 base and J by 3 bases, leaving 1 base between them.

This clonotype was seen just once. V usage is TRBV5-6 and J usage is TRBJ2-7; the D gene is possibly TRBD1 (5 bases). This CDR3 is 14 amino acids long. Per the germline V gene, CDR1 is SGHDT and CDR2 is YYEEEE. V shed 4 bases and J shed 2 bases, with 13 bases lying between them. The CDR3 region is CASSDPDRPYEQYF. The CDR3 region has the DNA TGTGCCAGCAGCGACCCAGACAGACCCTACGAGCAGTACTTC.

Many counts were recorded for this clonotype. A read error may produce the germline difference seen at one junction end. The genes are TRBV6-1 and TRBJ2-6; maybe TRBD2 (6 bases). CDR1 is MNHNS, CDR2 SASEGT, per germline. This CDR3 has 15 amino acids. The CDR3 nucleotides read TGCGCCAGCAGCAGGGACTCCTCTGGGGCCAACGTCCTGACTTTC. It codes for CASSRDSSGANVLTF.

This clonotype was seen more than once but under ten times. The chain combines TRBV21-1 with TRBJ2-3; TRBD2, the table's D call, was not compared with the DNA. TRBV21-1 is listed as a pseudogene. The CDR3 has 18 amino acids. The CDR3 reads CASNPGTSGPLFTDTQYF. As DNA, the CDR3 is TGTGCCAGCAACCCGGGGACTAGCGGCCCCCTATTCACAGATACGCAGTATTTT.

The DNA for the CDR3 is TGTGCCAGCAGCTGGGGACCCGAAAACATTCAGTACTTC. Translated: CASSWGPENIQYF. The chain links TRBV11-1 to TRBJ2-4; perhaps D is TRBD1 or TRBD2 (5 bases each). The germline V gene encodes CDR1 SGHAT and CDR2 FQDESV (reference sequence). This CDR3 has 13 residues. V shed 4 bases and J shed 5 bases, with 9 bases lying between them.

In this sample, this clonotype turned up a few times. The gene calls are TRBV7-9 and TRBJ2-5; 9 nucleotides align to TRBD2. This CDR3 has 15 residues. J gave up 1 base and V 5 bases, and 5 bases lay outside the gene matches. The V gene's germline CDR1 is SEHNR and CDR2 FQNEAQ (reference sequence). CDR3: CASSHSGSPQETQYF. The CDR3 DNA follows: TGTGCCAGCAGCCATAGCGGGAGCCCCCAAGAGACCCAGTACTTC.

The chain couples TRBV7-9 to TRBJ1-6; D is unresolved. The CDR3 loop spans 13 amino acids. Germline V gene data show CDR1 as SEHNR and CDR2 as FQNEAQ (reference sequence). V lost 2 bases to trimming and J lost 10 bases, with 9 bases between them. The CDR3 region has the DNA TGTGCCAGCAGCTTAACGGTAGAATCACCCCTCCACTTT. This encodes CASSLTVESPLHF.

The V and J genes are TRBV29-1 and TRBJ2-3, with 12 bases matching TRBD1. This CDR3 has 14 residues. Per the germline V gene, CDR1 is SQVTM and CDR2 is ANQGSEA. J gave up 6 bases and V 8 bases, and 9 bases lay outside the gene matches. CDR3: CSSGTGGRGDTQYF. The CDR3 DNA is TGCAGCTCGGGGACAGGGGGCCGCGGGGATACGCAGTATTTT.

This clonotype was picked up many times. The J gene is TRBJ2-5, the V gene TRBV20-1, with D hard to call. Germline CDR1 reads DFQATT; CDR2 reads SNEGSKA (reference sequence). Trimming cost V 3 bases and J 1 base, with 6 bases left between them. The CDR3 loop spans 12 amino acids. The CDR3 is CSARGIQETQYF. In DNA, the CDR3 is TGCAGTGCTAGGGGAATCCAAGAGACCCAGTACTTC.

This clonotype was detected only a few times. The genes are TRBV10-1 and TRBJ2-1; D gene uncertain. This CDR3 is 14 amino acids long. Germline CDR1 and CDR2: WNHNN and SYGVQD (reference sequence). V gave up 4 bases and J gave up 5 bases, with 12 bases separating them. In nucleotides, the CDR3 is TGCGCCAGCAGTGTTGGCCGACCAGACAATGAGCAGTTCTTC. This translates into CASSVGRPDNEQFF.

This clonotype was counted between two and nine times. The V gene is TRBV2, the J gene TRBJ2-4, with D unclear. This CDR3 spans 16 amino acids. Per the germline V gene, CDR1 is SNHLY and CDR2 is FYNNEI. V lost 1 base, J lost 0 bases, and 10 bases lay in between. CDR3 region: CASSEEIWVAKNIQYF. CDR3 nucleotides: TGTGCCAGCAGTGAAGAGATCTGGGTAGCCAAAAACATTCAGTACTTC.

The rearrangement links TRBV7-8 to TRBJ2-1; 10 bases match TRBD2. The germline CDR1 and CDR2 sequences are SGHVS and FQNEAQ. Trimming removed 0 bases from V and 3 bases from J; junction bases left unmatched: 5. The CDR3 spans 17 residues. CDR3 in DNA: TGTGCCAGCAGCTTAGCCTTAAGCGGGGGGGTCTACAATGAGCAGTTCTTC. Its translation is CASSLALSGGVYNEQFF. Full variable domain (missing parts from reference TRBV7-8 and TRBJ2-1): GAGVSQSPRYKVAKRGQDVALRCDPISGHVSLFWYQQALGQGPEFLTYFQNEAQLDKSGLPSDRFFAERPEGSVSTLKIQRTQQEDSAVYLCASSLALSGGVYNEQFFGPGTRLTVL.

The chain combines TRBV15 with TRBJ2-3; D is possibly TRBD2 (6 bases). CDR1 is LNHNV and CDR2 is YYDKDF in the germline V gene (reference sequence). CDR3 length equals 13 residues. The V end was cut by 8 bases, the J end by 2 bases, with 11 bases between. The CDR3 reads CATRRGITDTQYF. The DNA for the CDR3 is TGTGCCACCCGGCGGGGCATCACAGATACGCAGTATTTT.

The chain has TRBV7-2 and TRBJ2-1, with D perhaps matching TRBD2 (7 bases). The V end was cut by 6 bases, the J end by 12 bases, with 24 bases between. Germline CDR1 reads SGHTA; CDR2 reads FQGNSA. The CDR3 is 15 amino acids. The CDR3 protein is CASRQTGARGGGQFF. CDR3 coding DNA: TGTGCCAGCAGGCAGACGGGCGCCAGAGGGGGGGGGCAGTTCTTC.

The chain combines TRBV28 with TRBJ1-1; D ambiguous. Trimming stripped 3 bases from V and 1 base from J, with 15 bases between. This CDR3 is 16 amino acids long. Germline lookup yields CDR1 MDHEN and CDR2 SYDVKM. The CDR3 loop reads CASSFPRFQRNTEAFF. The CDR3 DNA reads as TGTGCCAGCAGTTTCCCCCGGTTCCAAAGGAACACTGAAGCTTTCTTT.

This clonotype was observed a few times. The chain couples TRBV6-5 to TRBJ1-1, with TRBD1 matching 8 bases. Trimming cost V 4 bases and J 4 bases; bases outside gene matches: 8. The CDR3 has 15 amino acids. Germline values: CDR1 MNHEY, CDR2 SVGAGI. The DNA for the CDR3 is TGTGCCAGCAGTTCTACGACAGGGGTAGGCACTGAAGCTTTCTTT. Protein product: CASSSTTGVGTEAFF.